Below are 19 T cell receptor beta chains sequenced from a single sample in a study of blood T cell repertoires in COVID-19. Libraries were prepared by immunoSEQ multiplex PCR; TCRdb keeps only in-frame clonotypes and omits some of them. Of roughly 350,000 clones listed, around 90% are singletons. What was sequenced was peripheral blood. These receptors all stem from a woman between 18 and 30 years old who had recovered from COVID-19.

A single count supports this clone. V gene TRBV5-5 combines with J gene TRBJ1-1, with 8 bases matching TRBD1. After removal of 3 bases from V and 2 bases from J, the junction contained 3 bases not matched to a gene. The CDR3 runs 14 residues. Per the germline V gene, CDR1 is SGHKS and CDR2 is YYEKEE (reference sequence). Here the CDR3 DNA reads TGTGCCAGCAGCTCAGGACAGGGAAACACTGAAGCTTTCTTT. As protein: CASSSGQGNTEAFF.

The CDR3 region has the DNA TGCGCCAGCAGCCAAGATCCGACAGGGCGAGTCACAGATACGCAGTATTTT. This encodes CASSQDPTGRVTDTQYF. This sequence joins TRBV4-1 and TRBJ2-3, with 7 bases that match TRBD1. The V segment lost 0 bases and the J segment 2 bases; nucleotides outside the gene matches: 8. Germline CDR1 MGHRA, CDR2 YSYEKL. This CDR3 is built from 17 residues.

This clone was seen only once. The chain recombines TRBV30 with TRBJ2-3; 10 bases are a match to TRBD2. V dropped 4 bases and J dropped 4; count of bases not matched to a gene: 11. This CDR3 has 16 amino acids. Per the germline V gene, CDR1 is GTSNPN and CDR2 is SVGIG (reference sequence). The CDR3 sequence: CAWKPSGTSVADTQYF. In nucleotides, the CDR3 is TGTGCCTGGAAGCCCTCCGGGACTAGCGTCGCAGATACGCAGTATTTT. The variable domain in full, completed from reference TRBV30 and TRBJ2-3, reads SQTIHQWPATLVQPVGSPLSLECTVEGTSNPNLYWYRQAAGRGLQLLFYSVGIGQISSEVPQNLSASRPQDRQFILSSKKLLLSDSGFYLCAWKPSGTSVADTQYFGPGTRLTVL.

This clone has just a few counts. The V and J genes are TRBV10-1 and TRBJ1-2; TRBD1 agrees at 7 bases. Germline V lookup: CDR1 WNHNN, CDR2 SYGVQD (reference sequence). The ends lost 0 bases at V and 1 base at J; junction bases unmatched: 8. The CDR3 loop spans 17 amino acids. CDR3 amino acids: CASSESTRDRNNYGYTF. The CDR3 nucleotides are TGCGCCAGCAGTGAGTCGACTCGGGACAGAAATAACTATGGCTACACCTTC.

The chain joins TRBV14 to TRBJ2-3, with TRBD2 matching 7 bases. Germline V CDR1 and CDR2: SGHDN, FVKESK. The J segment lost 0 bases and the V segment lost 3 bases, leaving 12 bases of the junction unmatched. This CDR3 has 18 amino acids. The CDR3 region is CASSHRVSGTSSTDTQYF. The CDR3 region has the DNA TGTGCCAGCAGCCATCGAGTAAGCGGGACGTCTAGCACAGATACGCAGTATTTT.

This clone was picked up one time. V and J are TRBV9 and TRBJ1-5; no clear D gene. V lost 5 bases to trimming and J lost 0 bases, with 9 bases between them. This CDR3 contains 14 residues. Germline lookup yields CDR1 SGDLS and CDR2 YYNGEE. CDR3 region: CASSRTDSNQPQHF. The CDR3 DNA follows: TGTGCCAGCAGTCGGACTGATAGCAATCAGCCCCAGCATTTT.

The V call is TRBV5-6, the J call TRBJ1-1; D uncertain. This CDR3 is 13 amino acids long. The V gene's germline CDR1 is SGHDT and CDR2 YYEEEE. V was cut by 2 bases and J by 1 base, with 6 bases left in between. The CDR3 DNA reads TGTGCCAGCAGCTTTACTAGGAACACTGAAGCTTTCTTT. It codes for CASSFTRNTEAFF.

The chain employs TRBV20-1 and TRBJ2-1; weak D call: TRBD2 (6 bases). CDR3 length: 15 amino acids. V was cut by 3 bases and J by 0 bases, with 12 bases left in between. Per the germline V gene, CDR1 is DFQATT and CDR2 is SNEGSKA (reference sequence). CDR3 amino acids: CSASPSGPSYNEQFF. CDR3 sequence (DNA): TGCAGTGCTAGTCCGAGCGGGCCCTCCTACAATGAGCAGTTCTTC.

This rearrangement joins TRBV7-9 to TRBJ1-2; D not resolved. The CDR3 has 13 residues. Germline values: CDR1 SEHNR, CDR2 FQNEAQ (reference sequence). V was clipped by 5 bases and J by 8 bases, with 15 bases between them. The CDR3 protein is CASSHPSKRGYTF. CDR3 nucleotides: TGTGCCAGCAGCCATCCATCCAAGCGGGGCTACACCTTC.

The chain has TRBV11-2 and TRBJ2-1; 7 bases match TRBD1. The CDR3 is 15 residues long. Germline CDR1 reads SGHAT; CDR2 reads FQNNGV. Trimming took 4 bases from V and 6 from J; bases not matched to a gene: 9. This CDR3 reads CASSSGQLVVNEQFF. In DNA form, the CDR3 reads TGTGCCAGCAGCTCGGGACAGCTAGTGGTCAATGAGCAGTTCTTC.

A few counts support this clone. The V call is TRBV7-9, the J call TRBJ1-5; 8 nucleotides agree with TRBD1. CDR3 length: 17 residues. The germline V gene encodes CDR1 SEHNR and CDR2 FQNEAQ (reference sequence). The V segment lost 5 bases and the J segment 0 bases; nucleotides outside the gene matches: 9. In DNA, the CDR3 is TGTGCCAGCAGCCCCGCGACAGGGGCCTATAGCAATCAGCCCCAGCATTTT. It specifies CASSPATGAYSNQPQHF.

This chain joins TRBV5-4 and TRBJ2-2, with 13 bases lining up with TRBD2. J gave up 5 bases and V 4 bases, and 5 bases lay outside the gene matches. Per germline, CDR1 SGHNT and CDR2 YYREEE (reference sequence). The CDR3 runs 16 residues. The CDR3 DNA sequence: TGTGCCAGCAGCCCCGGACTAGCGGGAGAAACCGGGGAGCTGTTTTTT. Its protein product is CASSPGLAGETGELFF.

V gene TRBV27 combines with J gene TRBJ2-1; 8 bases fit TRBD1. Germline V gene lookup returns CDR1 MNHEY and CDR2 SMNVEV (reference sequence). This CDR3 contains 15 residues. With 5 bases clipped from V and 5 bases from J, the junction kept 8 bases outside the gene matches. The CDR3 nucleotides read TGTGCCAGCAGTATACAGCAGGGGGCCCACAATGAGCAGTTCTTC. Protein: CASSIQQGAHNEQFF.

V usage is TRBV5-1 and J usage is TRBJ2-3; D might be TRBD2 (6 bases). The CDR3 covers 14 residues. The germline gives CDR1 SGHRS, CDR2 YFSETQ. With 2 bases removed from V and 1 base from J, the gap between germline ends came to 8 bases. In nucleotides, the CDR3 is TGCGCCAGCAGCTTCGAGCGGGGCACAGATACGCAGTATTTT. This translates into CASSFERGTDTQYF.

As concerns this clone: At one end the junction does not follow the germline gene, possibly because of a read error. V and J are TRBV25-1 and TRBJ1-1; possible D gene TRBD1, 5 bases. Germline V gene lookup returns CDR1 MGHDK and CDR2 SYGVNS. The CDR3 covers 13 residues. CDR3 DNA sequence: TGTGCCAGCAGTGAATATTCCCCCCCGGGACTGGATTTT. As protein: CASSEYSPPGLDF.

In the case of this clone: Compared with germline, one end of the junction differs, possibly owing to a read error. The genes are TRBV7-2 and TRBJ2-1, with 7 bases aligning to TRBD2. The CDR3 loop spans 17 amino acids. The germline V gene encodes CDR1 SGHTA and CDR2 FQGNSA. In DNA, the CDR3 is TGTGCCAGCAGCATAGCCCACCGGACTAGCTCCTACAATGAGCAGTTCTTC. Its protein is CASSIAHRTSSYNEQFF. Drawing the rest from reference TRBV7-2 and TRBJ2-1, the complete variable domain is GAGVSQSPSNKVTEKGKDVELRCDPISGHTALYWYRQSLGQGLEFLIYFQGNSAPDKSGLPSDRFSAERTGGSVSTLTIQRTQQEDSAVYLCASSIAHRTSSYNEQFFGPGTRLTVL.

The chain is built from TRBV10-3 and TRBJ1-1, with 9 positions matching TRBD1. In germline, CDR1 is ENHRY, CDR2 SYGVKD. The CDR3 covers 17 residues. The V segment lost 6 bases and the J segment 0 bases; nucleotides outside the gene matches: 11. For the CDR3, the DNA is TGTGCCATCAGGGATACAGGGGGCGCGGTCTTGAACACTGAAGCTTTCTTT. It encodes CAIRDTGGAVLNTEAFF.

This chain uses TRBV5-1 with TRBJ1-3; D perhaps matches TRBD1 (5 bases). Germline V lookup: CDR1 SGHRS, CDR2 YFSETQ. V lost 5 bases and J lost 0, with 24 bases in between. The CDR3 has 19 amino acids. In nucleotides, the CDR3 is TGCGCCAGCAGGTTTTCAACTGGACAAGGGGATTACTCTGGAAACACCATATATTTT. This translates into CASRFSTGQGDYSGNTIYF.

This clone was detected only once. The CDR3 region has the DNA TGTGCCACCAGCAGTACACCGACTAGCGGGAGCAATGAGCAGTTCTTC. Translating gives CATSSTPTSGSNEQFF. The chain is built from TRBV15 and TRBJ2-1; 12 bases are shared with TRBD2. There are 16 residues in the CDR3. Unmatched junction bases numbered 6, after V lost 3 bases and J lost 6 bases. Germline V gene lookup returns CDR1 LNHNV and CDR2 YYDKDF (reference sequence).